The next 27 T cell receptor beta chains were all read from a single sample in a study of blood T cell repertoires in COVID-19. Using immunoSEQ multiplex PCR, the repertoire was profiled, and TCRdb retains in-frame clones only, with some absent. The sample carries just over 70,000 clones, about 90% recorded once. Sequencing used peripheral blood. These receptors all stem from a human donor in a cohort sampled during active COVID-19.

The chain employs TRBV29-1 and TRBJ1-2; D gene ambiguous. Per germline, CDR1 SQVTM and CDR2 ANQGSEA. Trimming pared 3 bases from V and 2 bases from J, leaving 10 bases between. This CDR3 is built from 13 residues. CDR3 nucleotide sequence: TGCAGCGTTGAGGAGGGATACAACTATGGCTACACCTTC. The encoded protein is CSVEEGYNYGYTF.

The chain carries TRBV6-6 and TRBJ2-5; 10 bases align to TRBD2. Germline loops: CDR1 MNHNY, CDR2 SVGAGI (reference sequence). The CDR3 has 13 residues. Losses at the gene ends were 4 bases for V and 4 bases for J; bases not matched to a gene: 0. CDR3: CASSLAGGETQYF. Here the CDR3 DNA reads TGTGCCAGCAGTTTAGCGGGGGGAGAGACCCAGTACTTC.

This clone was counted once. The CDR3 is CASSLRGAQDYGYTF. Written as DNA, the CDR3 is TGTGCCAGCAGCTTACGGGGGGCGCAGGACTATGGCTACACCTTC. The chain couples TRBV7-2 to TRBJ1-2; tentatively, D is TRBD1 (6 bases). The V gene's germline CDR1 is SGHTA and CDR2 FQGNSA. V lost 2 bases, J lost 3 bases, and 13 bases lay in between. This CDR3 spans 15 amino acids. Combining the CDR3 with reference TRBV7-2 and TRBJ1-2 gives the whole variable domain GAGVSQSPSNKVTEKGKDVELRCDPISGHTALYWYRQSLGQGLEFLIYFQGNSAPDKSGLPSDRFSAERTGGSVSTLTIQRTQQEDSAVYLCASSLRGAQDYGYTFGSGTRLTVV.

The gene calls are TRBV9 and TRBJ2-1, with 12 nucleotides matching TRBD2. CDR3 length equals 16 residues. The V and J ends lost 3 bases and 6 bases, in that order; junction bases with no gene match: 7. The germline gives CDR1 SGDLS, CDR2 YYNGEE. CDR3 sequence reads: CASSESSGGEFNEQFF. The CDR3 nucleotides are TGTGCCAGCAGCGAGTCTAGCGGGGGGGAGTTCAATGAGCAGTTCTTC. The full variable domain, rest sourced from reference TRBV9 and TRBJ2-1, is DSGVTQTPKHLITATGQRVTLRCSPRSGDLSVYWYQQSLDQGLQFLIQYYNGEERAKGNILERFSAQQFPDLHSELNLSSLELGDSALYFCASSESSGGEFNEQFFGPGTRLTVL.

The chain is built from TRBV10-3 and TRBJ1-2; unclear D gene. Per the germline V gene, CDR1 is ENHRY and CDR2 is SYGVKD. The V end was cut by 6 bases, the J end by 7 bases, with 9 bases between. The CDR3 has 11 amino acids. The CDR3 bases are TGTGCCATCAGCGGGGAAGGTGGCTACACCTTC. It translates to CAISGEGGYTF.

This sequence joins TRBV27 and TRBJ1-2; no definite D call. This CDR3 spans 13 amino acids. CDR1 is MNHEY, CDR2 SMNVEV, per germline (reference sequence). V was trimmed by 3 bases and J by 4 bases, leaving 9 bases between them. The DNA for the CDR3 is TGTGCCAGCAGTTTGGGAGAAACCTATGGCTACACCTTC. It codes for CASSLGETYGYTF.

This clone has a handful of counts. This CDR3 reads CASSQGWDEQYF. Written as DNA, the CDR3 is TGTGCCAGCAGCCAGGGTTGGGACGAGCAGTACTTC. V is TRBV27 and J is TRBJ2-7, with a weak D call TRBD1 (5 bases). The V gene's germline CDR1 is MNHEY and CDR2 SMNVEV (reference sequence). The CDR3 extends over 12 amino acids. Trimming shortened V by 6 bases and J by 5 bases, and 11 bases separated the two germline ends.

This chain joins TRBV11-2 and TRBJ2-7; the D gene is possibly TRBD2 (6 bases). There are 15 residues in the CDR3. V was cut by 2 bases and J by 3 bases, with 14 bases left in between. CDR1 SGHAT and CDR2 FQNNGV come from the germline V gene. The CDR3 nucleotides are TGTGCCAGCAGCTTACAGCCCCGGGAGCGCTACGAGCAGTACTTC. Protein product: CASSLQPRERYEQYF.

To note about this clone: The sample has other DNA sequences that encode this CDR3 too. The gene calls are TRBV29-1 and TRBJ2-7, with 7 bases fitting TRBD1. Per germline, CDR1 SQVTM and CDR2 ANQGSEA. With V trimmed by 0 bases and J by 4 bases, 0 bases remained unmatched. The CDR3 contains 12 residues. The CDR3 bases are TGCAGCGTTGAAGACAGGGGGTACGAGCAGTACTTC. Its protein product is CSVEDRGYEQYF.

The chain recombines TRBV19 with TRBJ2-1; 12 positions match TRBD2. The CDR3 sequence is 13 residues long. V was clipped by 8 bases and J by 14 bases; unmatched bases: 10. The germline CDR1 and CDR2 sequences are LNHDA and SQIVND (reference sequence). DNA of the CDR3: TGTGCCAGTGGAACTAGCGGGGGGCCGTCGAAGTTCTTC. It specifies CASGTSGGPSKFF.

This sequence joins TRBV30 and TRBJ2-7; TRBD1 agrees at 7 bases. Per germline, CDR1 GTSNPN and CDR2 SVGIG (reference sequence). The V gene end was trimmed by 3 bases and the J gene end by 2 bases; junction bases not matched to a gene: 7. The CDR3 consists of 14 residues. DNA for the CDR3: TGTGCCTGGAGCCGGGACAGTCAAACCTACGAGCAGTACTTC. Translation gives CAWSRDSQTYEQYF.

The chain couples TRBV30 to TRBJ1-3; D not certain. V gave up 2 bases and J gave up 4 bases, with 12 bases separating them. Germline assignment: CDR1 GTSNPN and CDR2 SVGIG (reference sequence). There are 14 residues in the CDR3. This chain's CDR3 is CAWSSSELGNTIYF. The CDR3 coding sequence is TGTGCCTGGAGTAGCAGCGAGCTCGGAAACACCATATATTTT.

The chain couples TRBV19 to TRBJ2-7, with D perhaps matching TRBD1 (5 bases). The CDR3 is 12 amino acids. V lost 4 bases, J lost 6 bases, and 10 bases lay in between. Germline V gives CDR1 LNHDA, CDR2 SQIVND (reference sequence). The CDR3 region has the DNA TGTGCCAGTAGTAGGGGCACGGGCGAGCAGTACTTC. Translated, it gives CASSRGTGEQYF.

The gene calls are TRBV9 and TRBJ1-1; a weak D match, TRBD1 (6 bases). V lost 0 bases and J lost 5, with 8 bases in between. CDR3 length: 13 residues. Germline assignment: CDR1 SGDLS and CDR2 YYNGEE. The CDR3 sequence: CASSVEGGTEAFF. CDR3 coding DNA: TGTGCCAGCAGCGTAGAAGGGGGTACTGAAGCTTTCTTT.

The chain couples TRBV3-1 (or the pseudogene TRBV3-2) to TRBJ2-7; 9 positions match TRBD1. CDR1 and CDR2 from the germline V gene are LGHDT and YNNKEL (reference sequence). The CDR3 consists of 15 residues. The junction had 10 bases not matched to a gene; V was cut back by 4 bases and J by 6 bases. CDR3 sequence: CASSLQPTGGIEQYF. CDR3 nucleotide sequence: TGTGCCAGCAGCCTTCAACCGACAGGGGGTATCGAGCAGTACTTC.

This clone was picked up one time. The J gene is TRBJ2-3, the V gene TRBV21-1; the table's D call, TRBD2, has no DNA check behind it. TRBV21-1 represents a pseudogene. The CDR3 is 21 residues long. The CDR3 DNA reads as TGTGCCAGCAGCAAAGCGCTGGCTAGCGGGGCAGAAGTATCTAGCACAGATACGCAGTATTTT. Its protein is CASSKALASGAEVSSTDTQYF.

The J gene is TRBJ1-3, the V gene TRBV11-2; TRBD1 might be the D (6 bases). CDR1 and CDR2 (germline): SGHAT, FQNNGV. The CDR3 length is 15 residues. Deletions cut 2 bases from V and 4 bases from J, with 12 bases between. CDR3 sequence: CASSLPRTAGNTIYF. The CDR3 region has the DNA TGTGCCAGCAGCTTACCCCGGACAGCGGGAAACACCATATATTTT.

This clone was observed a single time. The J gene is TRBJ2-7, the V gene TRBV5-1, with TRBD1 matching over 7 bases. Germline CDR1 SGHRS, CDR2 YFSETQ. There are 15 residues in the CDR3. J was trimmed by 3 bases and V by 0 bases; bases with no gene match: 6. The CDR3 spells CASSLGAGGNYEQYF. CDR3 nucleotide sequence: TGCGCCAGCAGCTTGGGAGCAGGGGGAAACTACGAGCAGTACTTC.

The chain couples TRBV25-1 to TRBJ1-2, with a weak D call TRBD1 (6 bases). CDR1 is MGHDK and CDR2 is SYGVNS in the germline V gene. V shed 6 bases and J shed 4 bases, with 9 bases lying between them. The CDR3 totals 12 residues. CDR3 DNA sequence: TGTGCCAGCAGGGACAGCGCCTATGGCTACACCTTC. It translates to CASRDSAYGYTF.

The genes are TRBV20-1 and TRBJ1-1; D not certain. Trimming stripped 3 bases from V and 1 base from J, with 12 bases between. The CDR3 has 14 amino acids. Germline CDR1 DFQATT, CDR2 SNEGSKA (reference sequence). The CDR3 loop reads CSASRAGKNTEAFF. Here the CDR3 DNA reads TGCAGTGCTAGTCGGGCGGGGAAGAACACTGAAGCTTTCTTT.

The chain combines TRBV5-8 with TRBJ2-3; tentative D call: TRBD1 (7 bases). V shed 0 bases and J shed 4 bases, with 12 bases lying between them. CDR3 size: 15 residues. Germline CDR1 reads SGHTS; CDR2 reads YDEGEE. This CDR3 is CASSLDRGGPDTQYF. CDR3 bases: TGTGCCAGCAGCTTGGACAGGGGAGGCCCAGATACGCAGTATTTT. The whole variable domain, remainder taken from reference TRBV5-8 and TRBJ2-3, is EAGVTQSPTHLIKTRGQQATLRCSPISGHTSVYWYQQALGLGLQFLLWYDEGEERNRGNFPPRFSGRQFPNYSSELNVNALELEDSALYLCASSLDRGGPDTQYFGPGTRLTVL.

The chain links TRBV19 to TRBJ1-1; perhaps TRBD1 as D (6 bases). Germline V gene data show CDR1 as LNHDA and CDR2 as SQIVND (reference sequence). V gave up 3 bases and J gave up 12 bases, with 17 bases separating them. This CDR3 has 13 residues. CDR3 nucleotides: TGTGCCAGTAGTATGGTACAGGGATCGTGGACTTTCTTT. Translated, it gives CASSMVQGSWTFF.

This clone has more than one count but fewer than ten. The chain is built from TRBV6-6 and TRBJ1-1; 9 bases are shared with TRBD1. The CDR3 is 13 residues long. Germline loops: CDR1 MNHNY, CDR2 SVGAGI (reference sequence). The CDR3 DNA reads as TGTGCTACCGGGACAGGGCTGAACACTGAAGCTTTCTTT. Protein sequence: CATGTGLNTEAFF.

The rearrangement links TRBV5-1 to TRBJ1-6, with D perhaps TRBD1 (5 bases). CDR3 length equals 14 residues. Germline-derived CDR1 and CDR2 are SGHRS and YFSETQ. V was cut by 4 bases and J by 11 bases, with 16 bases left in between. CDR3 loop: CASSIRPGGAPLHF. The DNA of the CDR3 is TGCGCCAGCAGCATACGTCCGGGGGGGGCACCCCTCCACTTT.

The gene calls are TRBV11-2 and TRBJ2-7; TRBD2 might be the D (6 bases). This CDR3 has 16 residues. From germline, CDR1 is SGHAT and CDR2 FQNNGV. Deletions cut 1 base from V and 3 bases from J, with 16 bases between. This chain's CDR3 is CASSLGRQGGFYEQYF. The CDR3 region has the DNA TGTGCCAGCAGCTTAGGGAGGCAGGGAGGATTCTACGAGCAGTACTTC. Looking up the rest from reference TRBV11-2 and TRBJ2-7 gives the full variable domain: EAGVAQSPRYKIIEKRQSVAFWCNPISGHATLYWYQQILGQGPKLLIQFQNNGVVDDSQLPKDRFSAERLKGVDSTLKIQPAKLEDSAVYLCASSLGRQGGFYEQYFGPGTRLTVT.

The chain recombines TRBV24-1 with TRBJ2-1; D might be TRBD1 (5 bases). CDR1 and CDR2 from the germline V gene are KGHDR and SFDVKD. The V and J ends lost 2 bases and 0 bases respectively, with 10 bases between them. The CDR3 is made up of 16 amino acids. The chain's CDR3 is CATSDWGGGSYNEQFF. CDR3 coding DNA: TGTGCCACCAGTGATTGGGGCGGCGGCTCCTACAATGAGCAGTTCTTC.

The chain has TRBV18 and TRBJ1-2; D ambiguous. Looked up from germline, CDR1 is KGHSH and CDR2 is LQKENI. Trimming took off 2 bases at V and 8 bases at J, with 12 bases between the two ends. This CDR3 has 13 residues. In DNA form, the CDR3 reads TGTGCCAGCTCACCAAAGAGCGATTGGGGCTACACCTTC. This translates into CASSPKSDWGYTF. The entire variable domain, with the rest obtained from reference TRBV18 and TRBJ1-2, is as follows: NAGVMQNPRHLVRRRGQEARLRCSPMKGHSHVYWYRQLPEEGLKFMVYLQKENIIDESGMPKERFSAEFPKEGPSILRIQQVVRGDSAAYFCASSPKSDWGYTFGSGTRLTVV.